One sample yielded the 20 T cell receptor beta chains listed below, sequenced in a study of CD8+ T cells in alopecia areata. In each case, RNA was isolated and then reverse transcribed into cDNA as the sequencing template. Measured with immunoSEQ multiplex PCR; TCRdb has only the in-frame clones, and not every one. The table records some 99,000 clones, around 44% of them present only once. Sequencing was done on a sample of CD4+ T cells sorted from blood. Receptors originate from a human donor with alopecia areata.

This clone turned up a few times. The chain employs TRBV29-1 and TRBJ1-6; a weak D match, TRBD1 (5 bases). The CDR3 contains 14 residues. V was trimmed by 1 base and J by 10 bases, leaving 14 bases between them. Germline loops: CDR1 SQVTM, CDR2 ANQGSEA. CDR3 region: CSVEGGQGGSPLHF. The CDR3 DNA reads TGCAGCGTTGAAGGTGGCCAGGGAGGGTCACCCCTCCACTTT.

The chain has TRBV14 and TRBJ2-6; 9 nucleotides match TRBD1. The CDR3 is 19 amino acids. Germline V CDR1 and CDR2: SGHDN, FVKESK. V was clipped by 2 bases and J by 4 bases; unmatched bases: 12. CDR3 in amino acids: CASSQRPLGTGYGANVLTF. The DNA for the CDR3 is TGTGCCAGCAGCCAAAGGCCCCTGGGGACAGGGTACGGGGCCAACGTCCTGACTTTC.

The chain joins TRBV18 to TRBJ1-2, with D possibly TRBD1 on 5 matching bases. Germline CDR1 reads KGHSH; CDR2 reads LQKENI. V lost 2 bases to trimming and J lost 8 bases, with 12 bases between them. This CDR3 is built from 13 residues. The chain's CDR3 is CASSPAGSGGYTF. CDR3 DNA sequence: TGTGCCAGCTCACCAGCAGGGTCTGGAGGCTACACCTTC.

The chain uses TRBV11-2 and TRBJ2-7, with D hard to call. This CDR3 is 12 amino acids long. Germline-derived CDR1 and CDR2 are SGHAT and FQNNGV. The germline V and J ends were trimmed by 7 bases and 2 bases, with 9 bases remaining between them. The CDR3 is CASIRLAYEQYF. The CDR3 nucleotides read TGTGCCAGCATCCGACTGGCCTACGAGCAGTACTTC.

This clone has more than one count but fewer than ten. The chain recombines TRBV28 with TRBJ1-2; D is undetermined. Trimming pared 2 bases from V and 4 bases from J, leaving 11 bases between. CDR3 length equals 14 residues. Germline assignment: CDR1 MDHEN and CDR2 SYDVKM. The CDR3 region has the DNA TGTGCCAGCAGTTTAGTTGCAGGCGGCTATGGCTACACCTTC. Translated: CASSLVAGGYGYTF.

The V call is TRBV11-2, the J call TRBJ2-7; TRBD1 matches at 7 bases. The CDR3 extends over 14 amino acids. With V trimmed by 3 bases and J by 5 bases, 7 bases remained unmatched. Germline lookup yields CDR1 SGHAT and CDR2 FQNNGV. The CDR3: CASSFLGGIDEQYF. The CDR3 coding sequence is TGTGCCAGCAGCTTTTTAGGGGGCATCGACGAGCAGTACTTC. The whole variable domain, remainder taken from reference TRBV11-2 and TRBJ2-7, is EAGVAQSPRYKIIEKRQSVAFWCNPISGHATLYWYQQILGQGPKLLIQFQNNGVVDDSQLPKDRFSAERLKGVDSTLKIQPAKLEDSAVYLCASSFLGGIDEQYFGPGTRLTVT.

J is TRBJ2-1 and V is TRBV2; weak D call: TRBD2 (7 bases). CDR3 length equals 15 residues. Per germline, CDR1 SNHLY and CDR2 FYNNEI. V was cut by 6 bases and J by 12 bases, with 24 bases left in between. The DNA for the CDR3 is TGTGCCAGCAGCCCCACCCGGGGGGCGGGACAACGGCAGTTCTTC. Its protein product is CASSPTRGAGQRQFF.

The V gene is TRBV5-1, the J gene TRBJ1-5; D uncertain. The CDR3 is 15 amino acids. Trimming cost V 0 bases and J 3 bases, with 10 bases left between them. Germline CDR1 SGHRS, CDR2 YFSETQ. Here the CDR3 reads CASSLGPGYNQPQHF. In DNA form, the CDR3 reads TGCGCCAGCAGCTTGGGCCCAGGATACAATCAGCCCCAGCATTTT.

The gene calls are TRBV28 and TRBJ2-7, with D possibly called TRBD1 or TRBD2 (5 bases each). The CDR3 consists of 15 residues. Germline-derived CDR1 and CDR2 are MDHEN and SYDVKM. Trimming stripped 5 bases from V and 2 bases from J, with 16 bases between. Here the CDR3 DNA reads TGTGCCAGCAGTGCCGCCTTGGGGGTGACCTACGAGCAGTACTTC. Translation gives CASSAALGVTYEQYF.

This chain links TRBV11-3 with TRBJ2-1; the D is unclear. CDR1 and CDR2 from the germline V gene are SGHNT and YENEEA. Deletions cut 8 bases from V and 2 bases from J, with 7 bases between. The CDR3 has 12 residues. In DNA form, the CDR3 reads TGTGCCAGCTCTGGGCCCTACAATGAGCAGTTCTTC. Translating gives CASSGPYNEQFF.

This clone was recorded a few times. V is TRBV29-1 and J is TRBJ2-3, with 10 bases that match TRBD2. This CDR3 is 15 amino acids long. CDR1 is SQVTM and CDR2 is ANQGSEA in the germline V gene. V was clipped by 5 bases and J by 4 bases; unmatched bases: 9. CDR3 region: CSVLRTSGLPDTQYF. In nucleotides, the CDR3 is TGCAGCGTTCTCCGGACTAGCGGTCTTCCAGATACGCAGTATTTT.

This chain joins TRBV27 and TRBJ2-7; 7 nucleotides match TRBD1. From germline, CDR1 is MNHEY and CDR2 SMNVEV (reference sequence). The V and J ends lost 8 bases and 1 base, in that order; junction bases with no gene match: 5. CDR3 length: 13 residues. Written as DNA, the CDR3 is TGTGCCAGCCAGGACAGGAAATCCTACGAGCAGTACTTC. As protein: CASQDRKSYEQYF.

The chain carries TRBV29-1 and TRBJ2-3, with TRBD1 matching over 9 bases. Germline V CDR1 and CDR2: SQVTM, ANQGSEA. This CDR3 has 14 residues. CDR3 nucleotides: TGCAGTCTCAAGGGGGACAGGGGCACAGATACGCAGTATTTT. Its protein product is CSLKGDRGTDTQYF.

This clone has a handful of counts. The CDR3 DNA follows: TGCAGCGTTGAGGACAGCTCCTACGAGCAGTACTTC. Protein product: CSVEDSSYEQYF. The rearrangement links TRBV29-1 to TRBJ2-7; D possibly corresponds to TRBD1 (6 bases). V lost 3 bases to trimming and J lost 0 bases, with 6 bases between them. Germline V gene lookup returns CDR1 SQVTM and CDR2 ANQGSEA. The CDR3 is 12 amino acids.

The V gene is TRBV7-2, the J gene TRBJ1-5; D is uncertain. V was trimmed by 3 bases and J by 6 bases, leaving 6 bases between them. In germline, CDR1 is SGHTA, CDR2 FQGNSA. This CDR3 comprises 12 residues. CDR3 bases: TGTGCCAGCAGCTTCGGTGTTCAGCCCCAGCATTTT. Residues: CASSFGVQPQHF.

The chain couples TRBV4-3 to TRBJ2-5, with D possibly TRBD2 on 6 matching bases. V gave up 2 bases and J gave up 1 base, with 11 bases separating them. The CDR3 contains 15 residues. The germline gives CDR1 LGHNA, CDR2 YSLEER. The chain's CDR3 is CASSQRRLGQETQYF. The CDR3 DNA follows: TGCGCCAGCAGCCAAAGAAGACTAGGCCAAGAGACCCAGTACTTC.

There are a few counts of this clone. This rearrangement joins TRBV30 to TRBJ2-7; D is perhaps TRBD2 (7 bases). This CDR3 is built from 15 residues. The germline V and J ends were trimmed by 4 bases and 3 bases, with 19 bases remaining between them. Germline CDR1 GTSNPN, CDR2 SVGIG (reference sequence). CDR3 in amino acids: CAWTRGGGVFYEQYF. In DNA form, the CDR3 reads TGTGCCTGGACCAGGGGCGGGGGAGTGTTCTACGAGCAGTACTTC.

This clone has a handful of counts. CDR3 sequence: CSVDLGRAAGELFF. The CDR3 bases are TGCAGCGTTGATCTCGGGAGGGCCGCCGGGGAGCTGTTTTTT. The V and J genes are TRBV29-1 and TRBJ2-2, with 8 bases aligning to TRBD2. Trimming at V came to 3 bases and at J to 6 bases, leaving 6 bases not matched to a gene. Germline CDR1 and CDR2: SQVTM and ANQGSEA. The CDR3 sequence is 14 residues long.

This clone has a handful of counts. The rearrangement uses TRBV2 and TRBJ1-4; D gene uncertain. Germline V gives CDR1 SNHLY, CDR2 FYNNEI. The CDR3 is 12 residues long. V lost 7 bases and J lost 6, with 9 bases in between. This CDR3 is CASNQLYEKLFF. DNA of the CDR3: TGTGCCAGCAATCAGTTGTATGAAAAACTGTTTTTT. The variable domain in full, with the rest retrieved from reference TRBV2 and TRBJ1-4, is EPEVTQTPSHQVTQMGQEVILRCVPISNHLYFYWYRQILGQKVEFLVSFYNNEISEKSEIFDDQFSVERPDGSNFTLKIRSTKLEDSAMYFCASNQLYEKLFFGSGTQLSVL.

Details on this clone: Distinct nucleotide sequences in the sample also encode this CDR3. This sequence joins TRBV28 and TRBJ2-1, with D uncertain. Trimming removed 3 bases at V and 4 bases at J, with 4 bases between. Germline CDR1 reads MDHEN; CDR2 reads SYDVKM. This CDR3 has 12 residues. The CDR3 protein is CASSLRYNEQFF. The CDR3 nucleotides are TGTGCCAGCAGTTTGCGGTACAATGAGCAGTTCTTC.